The rows below give T cell receptor beta chains drawn from one sample of a study of long-term antiretroviral therapy in people with HIV. Some clones are missing from TCRdb's copy, which holds only in-frame ones; the method was immunoSEQ multiplex PCR. The table has 20,000 to 30,000 clones, around 85% seen once. The specimen comprised unsorted PBMCs, sampled 0.7 years before starting antiretroviral therapy. Receptor source: a man aged 25 to 45 with HIV. The CDR3 runs from the conserved cysteine through the conserved F or W. A D gene is named only where the DNA matches it firmly. Clone sizes are given selectively: once, few, many, or a class where the clone is expanded.

TRBV10-3	medium-sized	TRBJ2-7	-	TGTGCCATCAGGGACCTTGGGGCCCCCGAGCAGTACTTC	CAIRDLGAPEQYF
TRBV19	once	TRBJ1-5	TRBD1	TGTGCCAGTAGTACTCCCGGGACAGGGAATCAGCCCCAGCATTTT	CASSTPGTGNQPQHF
TRBV11-2	-	TRBJ2-7	-	TGTGCCAGCAGCTTAGTTGGGGGCGACGGTTACCGGGGCGAGCAGTACTTC	CASSLVGGDGYRGEQYF
TRBV14	-	TRBJ2-2	TRBD1	TGTGCCAGCAGCCGACAGGGAGTTTCCACCGGGGAGCTGTTTTTT	CASSRQGVSTGELFF
TRBV5-6	once	TRBJ1-6	-	TGTGCCAGCAGCTTGGGAGGGCGCGGGCAGCATAATTCACCCCTCCACTTT	CASSLGGRGQHNSPLHF
TRBV25-1	-	TRBJ2-1	TRBD2	TGTGCCAGCAGTGATGCACTAGCGGTGAACTACAATGAGCAGTTCTTC	CASSDALAVNYNEQFF
TRBV28	-	TRBJ2-1	-	TGTGCCAGCAGTATATCGACAGGAAGCTCCTACAATGAGCAGTTCTTC	CASSISTGSSYNEQFF
TRBV6-5	-	TRBJ2-3	TRBD2	TGTGCCAGCAGTTTAAGCGGGGGGGTACAGTATTTT	CASSLSGGVQYF
TRBV5-1	-	TRBJ1-3	-	TGCGCCAGCAGTTACTCTGGGGACACCATATATTTT	CASSYSGDTIYF
TRBV19	-	TRBJ2-3	TRBD2	TGTGCCAGTAGGCCTAGCGGGGGGCGTAGCACAGATACGCAGTATTTT	CASRPSGGRSTDTQYF
TRBV29-1	-	TRBJ1-1	-	TGCAGCGGAGGACAGAAGAACACTGAAGCTTTCTTT	CSGGQKNTEAFF
TRBV30	-	TRBJ2-2	-	TGTGCCTGTCTGGCAGTACTGAACACCGGGGAGCTGTTTTTT	CACLAVLNTGELFF
TRBV28	-	TRBJ1-5	-	TGTGCCAGCAGTCACAGGAGCCGAGGGAATCAGCCCCAGCATTTT	CASSHRSRGNQPQHF
TRBV14	medium-sized	TRBJ1-1	-	TGTGCCAGCAGCCGAGGGGGAGGTGAAGCTTTCTTT	CASSRGGGEAFF
TRBV9	few	TRBJ1-1	-	TGTGCCAGCAGCCACGGATCTGAAGCTTTCTTT	CASSHGSEAFF
TRBV11-2	-	TRBJ1-2	-	TGTGCCAGCAGCCAACACCTCGGCACAGGGTCCAATGGCTACACCTTC	CASSQHLGTGSNGYTF
TRBV11-3	-	TRBJ1-3	-	TGTGCCAGCAGCCCCGGCCAGGGGCCTGGAAACACCATATATTTT	CASSPGQGPGNTIYF
TRBV29-1	-	TRBJ2-7	-	TGCAGCGTGGGCTCGGGCAGCGCCTACGAGCAGTACTTC	CSVGSGSAYEQYF